This T cell receptor beta chain was documented in a study of shared clonotypes between healthy human individuals. There are many counts of this clone. The repertoire was sequenced with immunoSEQ multiplex PCR; TCRdb's copy has only in-frame clones and lacks some. Of approximately 640,000 clones in the sample, 72% were seen once. Between the trimmed V and J ends, which lost 6 bases and 12 bases, there was a span of 17 bases. CDR1 and CDR2 from the germline V gene are LNHDA and SQIVND (reference sequence). The CDR3 covers 13 residues. The sample consisted of memory CD4+ T cells sorted from blood. Noted subset: CD45RA-negative fraction. V gene TRBV19 combines with J gene TRBJ1-4, with a tentative D call TRBD1 (6 bases). The TCR was taken from a woman younger than 45 in good health. In nucleotides, the CDR3 is TGTGCCAGTAGCGGAACAGGGACAAGCGAACTGTTTTTT. It encodes CASSGTGTSELFF. Looking up the rest from reference TRBV19 and TRBJ1-4 gives the full variable domain: DGGITQSPKYLFRKEGQNVTLSCEQNLNHDAMYWYRQDPGQGLRLIYYSQIVNDFQKGDIAEGYSVSREKKESFPLTVTSAQKNPTAFYLCASSGTGTSELFFGSGTQLSVL.